This is a list of T cell receptor beta chains from one sample in a study of identical twins. MiXCR, run by TCRdb on the 5' RACE reads, gives a single entry per CDR3 protein. Of around 300,000 distinct CDR3 sequences listed, 6.5% to 9.5% are singletons. Separately, the same data were catalogued under a study of yellow fever vaccine responses in identical twins.

The sequenced sample was memory (CD45RO+) T cells sorted from blood. Receptors originate from a woman under 30 in good health. Both conserved end residues are part of each CDR3. D genes are given only for firm matches. Size tells how often a clone was seen (once, few, many) or the class of an expanded clone, and some rows leave it out.

J gene,D gene,CDR3 length,clone size,V gene,CDR3 protein,CDR3 DNA
TRBJ2-1,TRBD2,16,many,TRBV5-1,CASSLELAGQNNEQFF,TGCGCCAGCAGCTTGGAACTAGCGGGACAAAACAATGAGCAGTTCTTC
TRBJ2-1,TRBD2,15,few,TRBV6-1,CASSERTSGYNEQFF,TGTGCCAGCAGTGAAAGGACTAGCGGGTACAATGAGCAGTTCTTC
TRBJ1-4,-,14,few,TRBV10-1,CASSEGIANEKLFF,TGCGCCAGCAGTGAAGGGATCGCCAATGAAAAACTGTTTTTT
TRBJ2-6,-,17,many,TRBV9,CASSLRTVVPSKVVLTF,TGTGCCAGCAGCCTAAGAACGGTGGTCCCATCGAAGGTCGTCCTGACTTTC
TRBJ2-7,-,11,few,TRBV27,CASRGLYEQYF,TGTGCCAGCAGGGGTCTTTACGAGCAGTACTTC
TRBJ2-1,TRBD2,15,-,TRBV10-3,CAISEKWGGEVEQFF,TGTGCCATCAGTGAGAAGTGGGGGGGAGAGGTTGAGCAGTTCTTC
TRBJ2-5,TRBD2,17,-,TRBV2,CASSEATSGGVQETQYF,TGTGCCAGCAGTGAGGCTACTAGCGGGGGAGTTCAAGAGACCCAGTACTTC
TRBJ2-7,-,13,few,TRBV28,CASSWVGSYEQYF,TGTGCCAGCAGTTGGGTCGGCTCCTACGAGCAGTACTTC
TRBJ2-1,-,13,-,TRBV6-4,CASSERDSNEQFF,TGTGCCAGCAGTGAGCGGGATAGCAATGAGCAGTTCTTC
TRBJ1-2,-,14,few,TRBV2,CASSEAGTFNGYTF,TGTGCCAGCAGTGAAGCGGGGACATTCAATGGCTACACCTTC
TRBJ1-4,-,16,few,TRBV4-2,CASSQGGIGSDEKLFF,TGTGCCAGCAGCCAAGGTGGGATAGGGAGTGATGAAAAACTGTTTTTT
TRBJ1-6,TRBD1,14,many,TRBV14,CASSIRTGNVPLHF,TGTGCCAGCAGCATACGGACAGGGAACGTACCCCTCCACTTT
TRBJ1-1,-,15,many,TRBV7-8,CASSGFSQVNTEAFF,TGTGCCAGCAGCGGGTTCAGCCAGGTCAACACTGAAGCTTTCTTT
TRBJ2-2,-,10,-,TRBV10-3,CATRGGELFF,TGTGCCACCCGTGGGGGGGAGCTGTTTTTT
TRBJ2-3,TRBD1,16,many,TRBV6-1,CASSADRGPTPDTQYF,TGTGCCAGCAGTGCCGACAGGGGGCCGACTCCAGATACGCAGTATTTT
TRBJ1-4,-,17,-,TRBV28,CASSLWDIGGRGEKLFF,TGTGCCAGCAGTTTATGGGACATTGGGGGGCGGGGTGAAAAACTGTTTTTT
TRBJ1-2,-,15,few,TRBV7-2,CASSLISRAGYGYTF,TGTGCCAGCAGCTTAATATCTCGTGCGGGCTATGGCTACACCTTC
TRBJ1-1,-,13,-,TRBV2,CASSEAPGFEAFF,TGTGCCAGCAGTGAAGCGCCAGGATTTGAAGCTTTCTTT
TRBJ2-5,TRBD2,16,few,TRBV15,CATSKGGLAQQETQYF,TGTGCCACCAGCAAAGGTGGACTAGCGCAACAAGAGACCCAGTACTTC
TRBJ1-1,-,13,few,TRBV7-9,CASRGDLNTEAFF,TGTGCCAGCAGGGGGGACCTAAACACTGAAGCTTTCTTT
TRBJ2-1,-,13,-,TRBV10-3,CAISVDAYNEQFF,TGTGCCATCAGTGTAGACGCCTACAATGAGCAGTTCTTC
TRBJ2-1,TRBD1,17,few,TRBV18,CASSPEGGTGARNEQFF,TGTGCCAGCTCACCCGAAGGCGGGACAGGGGCGCGCAATGAGCAGTTCTTC
TRBJ1-5,TRBD1,15,few,TRBV6-1,CASSRTGVGNQPQHF,TGTGCCAGCAGTCGGACAGGGGTAGGCAATCAGCCCCAGCATTTT
TRBJ2-7,TRBD1,17,-,TRBV11-2,CASSLGAGTATGYEQYF,TGTGCCAGCAGCTTAGGGGCCGGGACGGCGACAGGGTACGAGCAGTACTTC